The clone carrying this T cell receptor (beta chain) appeared once. No antigen is known for it. Sorted-subset replicate PCRs used approximately 200 ng of genomic DNA. This amount corresponded to approximately 30,000 T cell genomes. Per the authors' pipeline: In the immunoSEQ data, sequences were junction-only and lacked quality scores, so filtering differed. TCRdb's copy holds only in-frame clones and misses some; the assay was immunoSEQ multiplex PCR. The V and J calls and the clone size are those of that table, but D and trimming were determined from the DNA. Of roughly 1.5 million clones listed, under 99% are singletons. This sample was included in a study of shared clonotypes between healthy human individuals. Study background: Three plates were used per donor for CD4 naive, three for CD4 memory, two for CD8 naive and one for CD8 memory. Study-level results: In having few donors, the study represented limited genetic and exposure-history diversity.

CDR1 and CDR2 (germline): PRHDT, FYEKMQ (reference sequence). Trimming took off 3 bases at V and 1 base at J, with 11 bases between the two ends. This CDR3 contains 15 residues. V and J are TRBV13 and TRBJ2-3; no reliable D call. This receptor was obtained from a man younger than 40 in good health. Material for sequencing was naive CD4+ T cells sorted from blood. The subset denotes: CD45RA+ positively selected. CDR3 nucleotide sequence: TGTGCCAGCAGCTTCCAACCCGGCGGCACAGATACGCAGTATTTT. Encoded protein: CASSFQPGGTDTQYF.